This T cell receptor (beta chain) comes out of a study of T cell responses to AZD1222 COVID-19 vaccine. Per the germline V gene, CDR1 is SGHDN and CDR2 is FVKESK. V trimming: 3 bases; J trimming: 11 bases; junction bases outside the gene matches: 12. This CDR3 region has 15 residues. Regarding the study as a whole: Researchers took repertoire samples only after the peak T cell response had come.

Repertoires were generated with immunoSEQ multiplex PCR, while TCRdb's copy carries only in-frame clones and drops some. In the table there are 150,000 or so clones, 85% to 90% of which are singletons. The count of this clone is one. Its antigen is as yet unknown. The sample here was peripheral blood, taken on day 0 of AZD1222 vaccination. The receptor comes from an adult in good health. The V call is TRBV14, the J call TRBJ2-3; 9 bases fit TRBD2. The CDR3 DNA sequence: TGTGCCAGCAGCCAGTTAGCGGGGGCCTCTCGGGTGCAGTATTTT. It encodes CASSQLAGASRVQYF. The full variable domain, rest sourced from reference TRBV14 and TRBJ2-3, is EAGVTQFPSHSVIEKGQTVTLRCDPISGHDNLYWYRRVMGKEIKFLLHFVKESKQDESGMPNNRFLAERTGGTYSTLKVQPAELEDSGVYFCASSQLAGASRVQYFGPGTRLTVL.